The 30 T cell receptor beta chains reported below all come from one sample, sequenced in a study of OX40 agonist ivuxolimab in advanced cancers. Assay: immunoSEQ multiplex PCR; the TCRdb copy retains only in-frame clones and omits some. The sample lists about 63,000 clones, about 88% seen once, with more than 10% in the top ten. Sequenced material: CD4+ or CD8+ T cells sorted from blood, taken in a trial of the OX40 agonist ivuxolimab. These TCRs come from an adult with an advanced solid tumor such as melanoma, head and neck, liver or kidney cancer.

V gene TRBV9 combines with J gene TRBJ2-1; 15 nucleotides match TRBD2. V was pared by 5 bases and J by 15 bases, with 6 bases of the junction left unmatched. The CDR3 is 13 residues long. Per germline, CDR1 SGDLS and CDR2 YYNGEE. CDR3 region: CASSGLAGGPRFF. The CDR3 DNA reads as TGTGCCAGCAGTGGACTAGCGGGAGGGCCACGGTTCTTC.

The chain joins TRBV27 to TRBJ2-7; D may be TRBD1 (6 bases). The V end lost 4 bases, the J end lost 6 bases, and 13 bases lay between the germline ends. CDR1 and CDR2 (germline): MNHEY, SMNVEV (reference sequence). CDR3 size: 13 residues. CDR3 in amino acids: CASSSGWGLEQYF. The CDR3 region has the DNA TGTGCCAGCAGTTCCGGGTGGGGGCTCGAGCAGTACTTC.

The rearrangement links TRBV10-1 to TRBJ2-1, with TRBD2 matching over 10 bases. The trim removed 4 bases at V and 4 bases at J, leaving 4 bases unmatched. Germline loops: CDR1 WNHNN, CDR2 SYGVQD (reference sequence). The CDR3 runs 15 residues. The CDR3 here is CASSGGLAEYNEQFF. CDR3 in DNA: TGCGCCAGCAGTGGTGGACTAGCGGAATACAATGAGCAGTTCTTC.

J is TRBJ1-5 and V is TRBV9, with D perhaps matching TRBD1 (5 bases). CDR3 length: 21 amino acids. The germline V gene encodes CDR1 SGDLS and CDR2 YYNGEE. V was pared by 3 bases and J by 5 bases, with 33 bases between. Here the CDR3 DNA reads TGTGCCAGCAGCGGAGCCCCCTTCACAACTCGTGTTCAGGGTGGAGATCAGCCCCAGCATTTT. The encoded protein is CASSGAPFTTRVQGGDQPQHF.

The J gene is TRBJ1-4, the V gene TRBV27; TRBD1 matches 10 bases. Germline CDR1 reads MNHEY; CDR2 reads SMNVEV (reference sequence). The CDR3 is 16 amino acids. The ends lost 6 bases at V and 4 bases at J; junction bases unmatched: 8. CDR3 amino acids: CASSSDRGRVNEKLFF. CDR3 nucleotides: TGTGCCAGCAGCTCCGACAGGGGGCGCGTTAATGAAAAACTGTTTTTT. The full variable domain, completed using reference TRBV27 and TRBJ1-4, is EAQVTQNPRYLITVTGKKLTVTCSQNMNHEYMSWYRQDPGLGLRQIYYSMNVEVTDKGDVPEGYKVSRKEKRNFPLILESPSPNQTSLYFCASSSDRGRVNEKLFFGSGTQLSVL.

The chain is built from TRBV19 and TRBJ2-1, with unresolved D. V shed 10 bases and J shed 5 bases, with 9 bases lying between them. From germline, CDR1 is LNHDA and CDR2 SQIVND (reference sequence). This CDR3 has 11 residues. The CDR3 here is CATAANNEQFF. The DNA of the CDR3 is TGTGCCACCGCGGCCAACAATGAGCAGTTCTTC. The whole variable domain, remainder taken from reference TRBV19 and TRBJ2-1, is DGGITQSPKYLFRKEGQNVTLSCEQNLNHDAMYWYRQDPGQGLRLIYYSQIVNDFQKGDIAEGYSVSREKKESFPLTVTSAQKNPTAFYLCATAANNEQFFGPGTRLTVL.

This chain links TRBV27 with TRBJ2-3, with 10 bases matching TRBD2. This CDR3 contains 15 residues. Germline CDR1 and CDR2: MNHEY and SMNVEV (reference sequence). V dropped 2 bases and J dropped 6; count of bases not matched to a gene: 5. CDR3 sequence reads: CASSLLAGVVDTQYF. The CDR3 DNA is TGTGCCAGCAGTTTACTAGCGGGAGTCGTGGATACGCAGTATTTT.

The chain is built from TRBV19 and TRBJ2-3, with D unclear. Germline CDR1 and CDR2: LNHDA and SQIVND (reference sequence). Trimming cost V 4 bases and J 2 bases, with 16 bases left between them. The CDR3 extends over 16 amino acids. CDR3 residues: CASSTPGWANTDTQYF. The CDR3 DNA is TGTGCCAGTAGTACTCCGGGTTGGGCGAACACAGATACGCAGTATTTT.

The V call is TRBV9, the J call TRBJ2-1, with D perhaps given as TRBD1 or TRBD2 (5 bases each). This CDR3 comprises 16 residues. V was cut by 4 bases and J by 0 bases, with 14 bases left in between. Germline CDR1 SGDLS, CDR2 YYNGEE. CDR3 in amino acids: CASSPRDVSSYNEQFF. The DNA for the CDR3 is TGTGCCAGCAGCCCAAGGGACGTTAGCTCCTACAATGAGCAGTTCTTC.

V is TRBV4-1 and J is TRBJ1-4; 7 bases are shared with TRBD1. The J segment lost 6 bases and the V segment lost 1 base, leaving 5 bases of the junction unmatched. Looked up from germline, CDR1 is MGHRA and CDR2 is YSYEKL. This CDR3 comprises 15 residues. In nucleotides, the CDR3 is TGCGCCAGCAGCCAAGCAACAGGGGATTATGAAAAACTGTTTTTT. Its translation is CASSQATGDYEKLFF.

The V and J genes are TRBV19 and TRBJ2-2, with a possible D match to TRBD2 (6 bases). V was cut by 8 bases and J by 5 bases, with 18 bases left in between. The CDR3 is made up of 15 amino acids. CDR1 is LNHDA and CDR2 is SQIVND in the germline V gene (reference sequence). For the CDR3, the DNA is TGTGCCAGTCAAACCGGGACCCGGGGGACCGGGGAGCTGTTTTTT. Its translation is CASQTGTRGTGELFF.

CDR3 in DNA: TGTGCCAGCAGCTTAGGCCTCATGGGGAGGACGTCCTACGAGCAGTACTTC. It translates to CASSLGLMGRTSYEQYF. The chain has TRBV11-2 and TRBJ2-7; maybe TRBD2 (6 bases). Germline V gene sequence: CDR1 SGHAT, CDR2 FQNNGV. The V and J ends lost 1 base and 1 base respectively, with 17 bases between them. CDR3 length: 17 residues.

This sequence joins TRBV4-2 and TRBJ2-1; 11 bases are a match to TRBD2. V dropped 3 bases and J dropped 10; count of bases not matched to a gene: 11. Per germline, CDR1 LGHNA and CDR2 YNFKEQ. CDR3 length: 16 residues. The CDR3 protein is CASSHPGTSGLGEQFF. CDR3 in DNA: TGTGCCAGCAGCCACCCCGGGACTAGCGGTCTTGGGGAGCAGTTCTTC.

This chain links TRBV29-1 with TRBJ1-2; D is unresolved. The CDR3 sequence is 12 residues long. Per the germline V gene, CDR1 is SQVTM and CDR2 is ANQGSEA. Trimming removed 0 bases from V and 6 bases from J, with 8 bases in between. This CDR3 is CSVEEGFNGYTF. CDR3 in DNA: TGCAGCGTTGAAGAGGGGTTTAATGGCTACACCTTC.

The genes are TRBV7-7 and TRBJ2-1; D unclear. Germline CDR1 is SSHAT and CDR2 is FNYEAQ (reference sequence). Trimming removed 3 bases at V and 5 bases at J, with 8 bases between. The CDR3 covers 13 residues. The DNA of the CDR3 is TGTGCCAGCAGCTTGAGGTTAAACAATGAGCAGTTCTTC. It is translated as CASSLRLNNEQFF.

V gene TRBV27 combines with J gene TRBJ1-6, with D possibly TRBD1 on 5 matching bases. V was shortened by 8 bases and J by 9 bases, with 17 bases between the two germline ends. This CDR3 has 14 residues. The germline V gene has CDR1 MNHEY and CDR2 SMNVEV (reference sequence). DNA of the CDR3: TGTGCCAGCGGTGTACCACTGGGACCTTCACCCCTCCACTTT. This encodes CASGVPLGPSPLHF.

A single count supports this clone. The CDR3 nucleotides are TGTGCCAGCAGGGCAAGCCAGGGGCAGGACACCATATATTTT. This encodes CASRASQGQDTIYF. This sequence joins TRBV2 and TRBJ1-3; possibly TRBD1 for D (6 bases). V was shortened by 6 bases and J by 8 bases, with 17 bases between the two germline ends. This CDR3 has 14 residues. Germline loops: CDR1 SNHLY, CDR2 FYNNEI.

Note on this clone: A read error may account for a junction end that differs from germline. The chain uses TRBV2 and TRBJ2-2; D ambiguous. The germline gives CDR1 SNHLY, CDR2 FYNNEI. The CDR3 has 12 residues. The CDR3 DNA follows: TGTGCTAGCAGAGGGAACACCGGGGAGCTGTTTTTT. Its translation: CASRGNTGELFF.

This clone was seen a single time. The CDR3 nucleotides are TGCGCCAGCAGCGTTTACAGGGACGTGAACACTGAAGCTTTCTTT. Translation gives CASSVYRDVNTEAFF. The chain has TRBV5-1 and TRBJ1-1, with a weak D call TRBD1 (6 bases). The germline CDR1 and CDR2 sequences are SGHRS and YFSETQ. V dropped 4 bases and J dropped 0 bases, with 13 bases sitting between them. The CDR3 runs to 15 residues. The whole variable domain, filled in from reference TRBV5-1 and TRBJ1-1, reads KAGVTQTPRYLIKTRGQQVTLSCSPISGHRSVSWYQQTPGQGLQFLFEYFSETQRNKGNFPGRFSGRQFSNSRSEMNVSTLELGDSALYLCASSVYRDVNTEAFFGQGTRLTVV.

This chain joins TRBV6-1 and TRBJ2-7; 11 bases are shared with TRBD2. Germline CDR1 and CDR2: MNHNS and SASEGT. The ends lost 5 bases at V and 5 bases at J; junction bases unmatched: 8. CDR3 length equals 15 residues. In nucleotides, the CDR3 is TGTGCCAGCAGTAATCCTAGCGGGGGGATCCACGAGCAGTACTTC. This gives the protein CASSNPSGGIHEQYF.

V gene TRBV6-5 combines with J gene TRBJ2-3; no reliable D call. V gave up 0 bases and J gave up 4 bases, with 5 bases separating them. The CDR3 has 13 residues. The germline V gene has CDR1 MNHEY and CDR2 SVGAGI. The CDR3 nucleotides are TGTGCCAGCAGTTACTCGGGGTCAGATACGCAGTATTTT. Amino acids: CASSYSGSDTQYF.

The chain combines TRBV4-1 with TRBJ1-1; D gene unclear. The germline CDR1 and CDR2 sequences are MGHRA and YSYEKL. This CDR3 spans 12 amino acids. V was cut by 1 base and J by 8 bases, with 8 bases left in between. CDR3 in DNA: TGCGCCAGCAGCCAAGTAGCGGAAGAAGCTTTCTTT. It codes for CASSQVAEEAFF.

The chain couples TRBV10-2 to TRBJ2-7; D is unclear. This CDR3 spans 15 amino acids. Germline V lookup: CDR1 WSHSY, CDR2 SAAADI. Between the trimmed V and J ends, which lost 0 bases and 2 bases, there was a span of 11 bases. The CDR3 DNA reads TGCGCCAGCAGTGAGTCCCCCTGGGGAACCTACGAGCAGTACTTC. It codes for CASSESPWGTYEQYF.

The rearrangement joins TRBV14 to TRBJ1-1; no reliable D call. The CDR3 totals 14 residues. The V gene lost 2 bases and the J gene lost 4 bases, with 11 bases spanning the gap. CDR1 and CDR2 (germline): SGHDN, FVKESK. In DNA, the CDR3 is TGTGCCAGCAGCCAACTAATAGACGCCACTGAAGCTTTCTTT. It yields the protein CASSQLIDATEAFF.

CDR3 in amino acids: CASSLDPEAYNEQFF. Here the CDR3 DNA reads TGTGCCAGCAGCTTGGATCCCGAAGCCTACAATGAGCAGTTCTTC. The V gene is TRBV13, the J gene TRBJ2-1, with D unresolved. Germline CDR1 reads PRHDT; CDR2 reads FYEKMQ (reference sequence). The V end was cut by 3 bases, the J end by 2 bases, with 11 bases between. CDR3 length: 15 amino acids.

The chain joins TRBV19 to TRBJ2-7; maybe TRBD1 (5 bases). CDR3 length equals 14 residues. Germline loops: CDR1 LNHDA, CDR2 SQIVND (reference sequence). Trimming shortened V by 3 bases and J by 3 bases, and 12 bases separated the two germline ends. For the CDR3, the DNA is TGTGCCAGTAGTATCACAGGATCTAGCTACGAGCAGTACTTC. It translates to CASSITGSSYEQYF.

The chain uses TRBV10-3 and TRBJ2-1; TRBD1 aligns across 9 bases. The CDR3 has 14 residues. Trimming removed 7 bases from V and 6 bases from J; junction bases left unmatched: 7. Per the germline V gene, CDR1 is ENHRY and CDR2 is SYGVKD. CDR3 amino acids: CAINPGQGPNEQFF. CDR3 DNA: TGTGCCATCAATCCGGGACAGGGTCCCAATGAGCAGTTCTTC.

The rearrangement joins TRBV6-5 to TRBJ2-7; D gene uncertain. V was clipped by 6 bases and J by 3 bases, with 15 bases between them. Germline CDR1 MNHEY, CDR2 SVGAGI. The CDR3 is 14 amino acids. In DNA form, the CDR3 reads TGTGCCAGCAGCCCCGGAGACACCTACTACGAGCAGTACTTC. Its protein is CASSPGDTYYEQYF.

The V call is TRBV6-5, the J call TRBJ2-5, with D uncertain. The J call may be mistaken, given a closer DNA end match to TRBJ2-7. CDR3 size: 16 residues. Germline V gives CDR1 MNHEY, CDR2 SVGAGI. The CDR3 loop is CASSYSTSALLYEQYF. CDR3 in DNA: TGTGCCAGCAGTTACTCGACCAGTGCCCTCCTCTACGAGCAGTACTTC.

The genes are TRBV6-1 and TRBJ2-7; the match to TRBD1 covers 9 bases. This CDR3 has 14 residues. Germline V lookup: CDR1 MNHNS, CDR2 SASEGT. V lost 8 bases and J lost 1; bases outside the gene matches: 6. The CDR3 coding sequence is TGTGCCAGCTCCCCACAGGGGGCTTCCTACGAGCAGTACTTC. This gives the protein CASSPQGASYEQYF.